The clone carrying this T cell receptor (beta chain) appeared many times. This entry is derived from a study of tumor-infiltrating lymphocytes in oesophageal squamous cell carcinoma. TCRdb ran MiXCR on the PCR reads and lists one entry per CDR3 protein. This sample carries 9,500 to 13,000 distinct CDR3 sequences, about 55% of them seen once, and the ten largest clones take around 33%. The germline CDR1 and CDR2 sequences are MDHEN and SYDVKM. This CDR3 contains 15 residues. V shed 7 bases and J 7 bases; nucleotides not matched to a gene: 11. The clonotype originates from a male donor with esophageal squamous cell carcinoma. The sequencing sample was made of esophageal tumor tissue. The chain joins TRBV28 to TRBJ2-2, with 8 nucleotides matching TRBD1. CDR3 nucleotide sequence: TGTGCCAGCAACGGGGTTGCAGGGGGCTTCGGGGAGCTGTTTTTT. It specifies CASNGVAGGFGELFF. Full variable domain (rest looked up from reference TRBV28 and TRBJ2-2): DVKVTQSSRYLVKRTGEKVFLECVQDMDHENMFWYRQDPGLGLRLIYFSYDVKMKEKGDIPEGYSVSREKKERFSLILESASTNQTSMYLCASNGVAGGFGELFFGEGSRLTVL.